The entry that follows covers one TCR beta chain sequence. No antigen is known for it. Free of atypia, the adjacent lung was collected at least 2 cm away from the tumor margin. The protocol was immunoSEQ multiplex PCR, while the TCRdb copy is restricted to in-frame clones and leaves out a portion. The sample includes 1,500 to 2,000 clones, roughly 19% of them seen just once. This sample is part of a study of T cells in localized non-small cell lung cancer. Overall study findings and caveats: Measurement of T cell clonality placed uninvolved adjacent lung highest, above the level in tumor. Without multi-region sequencing, intratumor heterogeneity could not be excluded. A median around 57 of the top 100 tumor clones appeared in adjacent lung.

This CDR3 has 15 amino acids. The V gene's germline CDR1 is MNHGY and CDR2 SAAAGT. V lost 5 bases to trimming and J lost 1 base; unmatched junction nucleotides: 4. The rearrangement links TRBV6-8 to TRBJ2-2; TRBD1 matches at 7 bases. The sequencing used normal lung tissue next to the tumor, collected before any cancer treatment. This TCR came from a female donor of 60 years or more with stage I lung adenocarcinoma. The CDR3 protein is CASSPRQGNTGELFF. The DNA for the CDR3 is TGTGCCAGCAGTCCTAGACAGGGGAACACCGGGGAGCTGTTTTTT.